The next 7 T cell receptor beta chains were all read from a single sample in a study of somatic mutations in cytotoxic T cells in rheumatoid arthritis. TCRdb keeps only in-frame clones here, not all; method: immunoSEQ multiplex PCR. In the table there are under 11,000 clones, about 91% of which are singletons. Sequencing was done on a sample of CD4+ T cells sorted from blood. These receptors were collected from a woman aged 18 to 35 with rheumatoid arthritis.

The chain links TRBV2 to TRBJ1-2; TRBD1 matches at 9 bases. V lost 7 bases and J lost 2; bases outside the gene matches: 8. There are 15 residues in the CDR3. The germline V gene has CDR1 SNHLY and CDR2 FYNNEI. CDR3 sequence (DNA): TGTGCCAGCACGAGGGACAGGGTGGCGAACTATGGCTACACCTTC. Its protein is CASTRDRVANYGYTF.

This clone was detected once. The chain uses TRBV7-3 and TRBJ2-1, with TRBD2 identical over 13 bases. The CDR3 is made up of 17 amino acids. The germline gives CDR1 SGHTA, CDR2 FQGTGA. J gave up 8 bases and V 5 bases, and 12 bases lay outside the gene matches. CDR3 coding DNA: TGTGCCAGCAGCCCCAGACTAGCGGGGGGCCGGGTCGATGAGCAGTTCTTC. It specifies CASSPRLAGGRVDEQFF.

The V and J genes are TRBV19 and TRBJ1-3; maybe TRBD1 (6 bases). V shed 9 bases and J shed 11 bases, with 8 bases lying between them. Germline V gene sequence: CDR1 LNHDA, CDR2 SQIVND (reference sequence). The CDR3 runs 9 residues. The CDR3 is CARGGSIYF. DNA for the CDR3: TGTGCCAGAGGGGGATCCATATATTTT.

The CDR3 coding sequence is TGTGCCAGCTCACTGGGACACGGACCACCTAGCAATCAGCCCCAGCATTTT. As protein: CASSLGHGPPSNQPQHF. V and J are TRBV18 and TRBJ1-5; TRBD1 might be the D (6 bases). This CDR3 region has 17 residues. CDR1 is KGHSH, CDR2 LQKENI, per germline. V lost 4 bases and J lost 0, with 16 bases in between.

This sequence joins TRBV27 and TRBJ1-3; 8 nucleotides align to TRBD1. Trimming at V came to 6 bases and at J to 1 base, leaving 5 bases not matched to a gene. From germline, CDR1 is MNHEY and CDR2 SMNVEV (reference sequence). CDR3 size: 15 residues. The CDR3 bases are TGTGCCAGCAGACCCGACAGGGGATCTGGAAACACCATATATTTT. Translated, it gives CASRPDRGSGNTIYF.

This chain uses TRBV6-1 with TRBJ1-3; TRBD1 matches at 8 bases. From germline, CDR1 is MNHNS and CDR2 SASEGT. The CDR3 is 16 amino acids. V gave up 1 base and J gave up 2 bases; unmatched junction bases: 4. CDR3 sequence (DNA): TGTGCCAGCAGTGAAGTTCAGGGGGCAACTGGAAACACCATATATTTT. Translated: CASSEVQGATGNTIYF.

V is TRBV5-1 and J is TRBJ2-3; 7 bases map to TRBD2. V gave up 4 bases and J gave up 2 bases; unmatched junction bases: 4. The CDR3 consists of 14 residues. Germline values: CDR1 SGHRS, CDR2 YFSETQ. CDR3 amino acids: CASSGGDYTDTQYF. In DNA form, the CDR3 reads TGCGCCAGCAGCGGGGGGGACTACACAGATACGCAGTATTTT.